A selection of T cell receptor beta chains follows, all from one sample in a study of blood T cell repertoires in COVID-19. Assay: immunoSEQ multiplex PCR; the TCRdb copy retains only in-frame clones and omits some. The sample contains about 230,000 clones, approximately 91% of which appear only once. Source material: peripheral blood. These receptors all come from a woman aged 60 to 75 with acute or convalescent COVID-19. The CDR3 runs from the conserved cysteine through the conserved F or W. The D gene is left open where the match is weak. Size is stated for part of the rows, as once, few or many counts, or as a class when the clone is expanded.

TRBD2	16	TRBV9	TRBJ2-3	.	CASSPPGLAGSGTQYF	TGTGCCAGCAGCCCCCCGGGACTAGCAGGTTCCGGTACGCAGTATTTT
TRBD1	14	TRBV29-1	TRBJ1-2	.	CSAEGAGHNYGYTF	TGCAGCGCTGAGGGGGCAGGGCACAACTATGGCTACACCTTC
.	13	TRBV5-1	TRBJ2-7	once	CASSSGEQREQYF	TGCGCCAGCAGTTCAGGGGAGCAGCGGGAGCAGTACTTC
TRBD1	16	TRBV4-2	TRBJ1-5	.	CASSQEGQVASQPQHF	TGTGCCAGCAGCCAAGAAGGACAGGTAGCGAGTCAGCCCCAGCATTTT
.	14	TRBV5-5	TRBJ1-2	.	CASSFGRDNYGYTF	TGTGCCAGCAGCTTTGGCAGGGATAACTATGGCTACACCTTC
TRBD1	16	TRBV4-2	TRBJ1-4	.	CASSRPGQGNNEKLFF	TGTGCCAGCAGCCGTCCCGGACAGGGGAATAATGAAAAACTGTTTTTT
TRBD1	16	TRBV14	TRBJ1-2	once	CASSQNSGTATRGYTF	TGTGCCAGCAGCCAAAACTCCGGGACAGCGACGAGGGGCTACACCTTC
TRBD2	16	TRBV27	TRBJ2-3	.	CASSLRLAGVADTQYF	TGTGCCAGCAGTTTACGACTAGCGGGAGTTGCAGATACGCAGTATTTT
TRBD1	14	TRBV25-1	TRBJ1-3	.	CASSGTGVGNTIYF	TGTGCCAGCAGTGGCACAGGGGTAGGAAACACCATATATTTT
TRBD2	16	TRBV4-1	TRBJ2-1	.	CASSHSLAGKNNEQFF	TGCGCCAGCAGCCATAGTCTAGCGGGAAAGAACAATGAGCAGTTCTTC
TRBD1	16	TRBV7-9	TRBJ2-3	.	CASSLTVLGGSDTQYF	TGTGCCAGCAGCTTAACGGTTCTAGGGGGCTCAGATACGCAGTATTTT
.	15	TRBV19	TRBJ2-2	once	CASSISGSNTGELFF	TGTGCCAGTAGTATAAGCGGTTCGAACACCGGGGAGCTGTTTTTT
.	14	TRBV30	TRBJ1-3	.	CAWSVKGAGNTIYF	TGTGCCTGGAGTGTAAAGGGGGCTGGAAACACCATATATTTT
TRBD1	12	TRBV5-1	TRBJ2-1	.	CASSRDRDEQFF	TGCGCCAGCAGCCGGGACAGGGACGAGCAGTTCTTC
.	13	TRBV3-1/TRBV3-2	TRBJ1-3	.	CASSPLSGDTIYF	TGTGCCAGCAGCCCCCTGTCAGGTGACACCATATATTTT
.	16	TRBV5-1	TRBJ1-1	few	CASSLGTVNPHTEAFF	TGCGCCAGCAGCTTGGGGACAGTGAATCCTCACACTGAAGCTTTCTTT
.	13	TRBV5-4	TRBJ2-7	.	CASSLGLVYEQYF	TGTGCCAGCAGCTTGGGGCTGGTCTACGAGCAGTACTTC
.	15	TRBV28	TRBJ1-5	.	CASSLTGLGRQPQHF	TGTGCCAGCAGTTTGACAGGTCTAGGGAGACAGCCCCAGCATTTT
TRBD1	15	TRBV5-1	TRBJ1-1	.	CASSRTGPLNTEAFF	TGCGCCAGCTCAAGGACAGGACCGCTTAACACTGAAGCTTTCTTT
TRBD2	16	TRBV5-1	TRBJ2-1	.	CASSLGLAGGSNEQFF	TGCGCCAGCAGCTTGGGGCTAGCGGGAGGGTCCAATGAGCAGTTCTTC
TRBD2	15	TRBV7-3	TRBJ2-1	.	CASSLTSGGAYEQFF	TGTGCCAGCAGCCTCACTAGCGGGGGGGCCTATGAGCAGTTCTTC
.	15	TRBV6-5	TRBJ2-1	few	CASKRDGSSYNEQFF	TGTGCCAGCAAAAGGGACGGGAGCTCCTACAATGAGCAGTTCTTC
TRBD1	15	TRBV18	TRBJ1-4	.	CASSPLTGSYEKLFF	TGTGCCAGCTCACCATTGACAGGGTCGTATGAAAAACTGTTTTTT
TRBD1	13	TRBV6-5	TRBJ1-3	.	CATKTGGKNTIYF	TGTGCCACCAAGACAGGGGGTAAAAACACCATATATTTT
.	16	TRBV4-2	TRBJ2-1	.	CASSRAREVSYNEQFF	TGTGCCAGCAGCCGAGCCAGGGAGGTCTCCTACAATGAGCAGTTCTTC
.	13	TRBV6-5	TRBJ1-2	.	CASSWEGGRGYTF	TGTGCCAGCAGTTGGGAGGGGGGCCGTGGCTACACCTTC
TRBD1	16	TRBV7-2	TRBJ2-4	.	CASSLGTGGSKNIQYF	TGTGCCAGCAGCTTAGGGACAGGGGGGTCCAAAAACATTCAGTACTTC
.	15	TRBV6-4	TRBJ1-2	few	CASSDPQGNSCGYTF	TGTGCCAGCAGTGACCCACAGGGTAATAGCTGTGGCTACACCTTC
.	15	TRBV5-4	TRBJ2-6	.	CASSRPGSGANVLTF	TGTGCCAGCAGCCGCCCGGGGTCTGGGGCCAACGTCCTGACTTTC